This T cell receptor beta chain derives from a study of blood T cell repertoires in COVID-19. Participants were aged about 18 to 90 years, lived in about two dozen US areas, and enrolled virtually. Donors in Cohort 3 who had recovered were those with two negative PCRs, healthcare professional clearance, or resolution of their symptoms. Original handling: The authors estimated nucleated cell counts from reference gene primer amplification. Assay used: immunoSEQ multiplex PCR; TCRdb lists only in-frame clones, some missing. V, J and clone size reflect that table, while D and trimming were determined from the DNA. The data contain about 320,000 clones, more than 90% of them singletons. In germline, CDR1 is MGHDK, CDR2 SYGVNS. The CDR3 consists of 13 residues. V lost 3 bases to trimming and J lost 6 bases, with 11 bases between them.

Sequenced: PBMCs or T cells enriched from blood (not recorded which). The sequence came from a man aged 55 to 69 who had recovered from COVID-19. This chain connects TRBV25-1 to TRBJ1-2; a possible D gene is TRBD1 (6 bases). The CDR3 loop is CASSDYNRDGYTF. The CDR3 DNA sequence: TGTGCCAGCAGTGATTACAACAGGGATGGCTACACCTTC.